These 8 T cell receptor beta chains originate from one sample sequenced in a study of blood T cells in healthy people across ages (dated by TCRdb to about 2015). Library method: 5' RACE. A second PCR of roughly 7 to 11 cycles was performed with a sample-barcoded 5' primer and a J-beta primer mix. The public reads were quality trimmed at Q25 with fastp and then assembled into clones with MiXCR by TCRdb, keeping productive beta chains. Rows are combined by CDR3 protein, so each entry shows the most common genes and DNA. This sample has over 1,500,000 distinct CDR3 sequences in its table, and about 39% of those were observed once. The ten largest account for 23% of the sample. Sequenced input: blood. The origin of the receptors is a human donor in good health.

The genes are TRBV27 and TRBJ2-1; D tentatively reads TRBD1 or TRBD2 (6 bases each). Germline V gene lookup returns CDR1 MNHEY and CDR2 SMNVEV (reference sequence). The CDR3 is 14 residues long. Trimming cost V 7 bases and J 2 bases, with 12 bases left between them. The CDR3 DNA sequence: TGTGCCAGCAAGCCCGGGGGCCCCTACAATGAGCAGTTCTTC. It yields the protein CASKPGGPYNEQFF.

This CDR3 reads CASSKRGHTIQYF. In DNA, the CDR3 is TGTGCCAGCAGCAAACGGGGGCACACCATTCAGTACTTC. The gene calls are TRBV21-1 and TRBJ2-4; TRBD1 is the table's D call, not checked against the DNA. TRBV21-1 is labeled a pseudogene. CDR3 length: 13 amino acids.

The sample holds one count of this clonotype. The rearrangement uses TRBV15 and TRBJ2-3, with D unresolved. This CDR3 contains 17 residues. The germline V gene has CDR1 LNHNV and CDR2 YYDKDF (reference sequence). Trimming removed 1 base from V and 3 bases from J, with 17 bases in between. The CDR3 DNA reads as TGTGCCACCAGCAGAGTCTCGGGCATGGGTAGGACAGATACGCAGTATTTT. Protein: CATSRVSGMGRTDTQYF.

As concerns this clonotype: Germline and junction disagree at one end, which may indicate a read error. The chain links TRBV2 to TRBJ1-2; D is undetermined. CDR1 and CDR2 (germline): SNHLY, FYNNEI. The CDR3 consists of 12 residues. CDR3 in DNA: TGTGCCAGCATTGAAGTGAACTATGGCCACACCTTC. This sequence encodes CASIEVNYGHTF.

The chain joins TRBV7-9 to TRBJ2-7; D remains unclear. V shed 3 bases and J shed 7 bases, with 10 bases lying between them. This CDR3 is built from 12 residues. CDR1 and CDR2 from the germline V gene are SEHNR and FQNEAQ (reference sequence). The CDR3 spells CASSFSQAEQYF. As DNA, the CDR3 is TGTGCCAGCAGCTTCTCCCAGGCAGAGCAGTACTTC.

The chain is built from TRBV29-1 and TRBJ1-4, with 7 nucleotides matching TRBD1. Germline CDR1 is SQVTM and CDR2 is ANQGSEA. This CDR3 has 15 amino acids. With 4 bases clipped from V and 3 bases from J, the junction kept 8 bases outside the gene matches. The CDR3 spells CSVVFPGQPNEKLFF. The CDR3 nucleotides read TGCAGCGTTGTATTCCCGGGACAGCCTAATGAAAAACTGTTTTTT.

CDR3 in amino acids: CASSFHIAGGRGEQFF. DNA for the CDR3: TGTGCCAGCAGCTTTCACATAGCGGGGGGGAGAGGTGAGCAGTTCTTC. V usage is TRBV7-2 and J usage is TRBJ2-1; 11 bases agree with TRBD2. Trimming took 3 bases from V and 9 from J; bases not matched to a gene: 10. Per germline, CDR1 SGHTA and CDR2 FQGNSA. The CDR3 is 16 amino acids.

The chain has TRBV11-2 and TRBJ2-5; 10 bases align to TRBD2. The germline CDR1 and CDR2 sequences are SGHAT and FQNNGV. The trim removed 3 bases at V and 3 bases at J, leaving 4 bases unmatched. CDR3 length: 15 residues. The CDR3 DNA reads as TGTGCCAGCAGCTTGGCAGCGGGGGGGGAAGAGACCCAGTACTTC. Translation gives CASSLAAGGEETQYF.